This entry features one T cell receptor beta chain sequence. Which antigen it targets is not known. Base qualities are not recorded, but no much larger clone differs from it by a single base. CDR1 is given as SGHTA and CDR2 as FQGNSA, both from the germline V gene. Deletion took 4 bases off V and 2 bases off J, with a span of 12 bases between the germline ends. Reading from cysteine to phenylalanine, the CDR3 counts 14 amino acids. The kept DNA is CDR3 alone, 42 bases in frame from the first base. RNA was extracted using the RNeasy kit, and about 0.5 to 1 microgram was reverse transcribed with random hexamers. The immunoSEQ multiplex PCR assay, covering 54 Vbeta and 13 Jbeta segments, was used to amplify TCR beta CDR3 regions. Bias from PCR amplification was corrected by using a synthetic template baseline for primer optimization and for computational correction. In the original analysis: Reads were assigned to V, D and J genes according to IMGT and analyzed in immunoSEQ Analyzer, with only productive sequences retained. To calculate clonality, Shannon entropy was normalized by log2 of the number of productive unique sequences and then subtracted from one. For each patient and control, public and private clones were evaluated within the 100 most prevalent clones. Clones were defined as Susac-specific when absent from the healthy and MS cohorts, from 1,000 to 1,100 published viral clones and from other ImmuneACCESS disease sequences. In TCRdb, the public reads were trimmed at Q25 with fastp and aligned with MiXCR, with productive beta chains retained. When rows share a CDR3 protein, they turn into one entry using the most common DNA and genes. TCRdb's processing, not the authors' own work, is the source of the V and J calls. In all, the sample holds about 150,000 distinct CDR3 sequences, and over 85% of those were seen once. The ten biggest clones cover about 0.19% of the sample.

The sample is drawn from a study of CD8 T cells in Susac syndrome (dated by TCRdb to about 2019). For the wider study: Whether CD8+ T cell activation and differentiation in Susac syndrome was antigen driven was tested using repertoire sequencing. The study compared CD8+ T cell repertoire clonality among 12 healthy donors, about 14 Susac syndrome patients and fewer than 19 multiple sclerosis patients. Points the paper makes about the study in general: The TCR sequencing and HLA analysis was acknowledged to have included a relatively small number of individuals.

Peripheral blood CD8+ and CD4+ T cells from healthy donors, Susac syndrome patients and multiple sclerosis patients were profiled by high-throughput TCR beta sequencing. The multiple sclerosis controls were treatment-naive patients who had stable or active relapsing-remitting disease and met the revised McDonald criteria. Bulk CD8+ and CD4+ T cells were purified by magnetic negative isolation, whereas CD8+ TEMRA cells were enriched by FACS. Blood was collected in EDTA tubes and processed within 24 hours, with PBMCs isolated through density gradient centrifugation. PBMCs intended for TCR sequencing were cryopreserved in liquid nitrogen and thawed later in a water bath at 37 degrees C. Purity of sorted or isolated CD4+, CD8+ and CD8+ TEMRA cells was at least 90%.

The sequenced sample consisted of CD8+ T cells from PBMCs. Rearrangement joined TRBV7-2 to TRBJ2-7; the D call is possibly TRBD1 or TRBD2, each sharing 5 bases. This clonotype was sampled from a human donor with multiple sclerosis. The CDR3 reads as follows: CASSSAGTAYEQYF. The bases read TGTGCCAGCAGCTCCGCCGGGACGGCCTACGAGCAGTACTTC. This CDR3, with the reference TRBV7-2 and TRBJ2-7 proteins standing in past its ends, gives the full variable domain GAGVSQSPSNKVTEKGKDVELRCDPISGHTALYWYRQSLGQGLEFLIYFQGNSAPDKSGLPSDRFSAERTGGSVSTLTIQRTQQEDSAVYLCASSSAGTAYEQYFGPGTRLTVT.